The 20 T cell receptor beta chains listed next were all sequenced from one sample in a study of shared clonotypes between healthy human individuals. Profiled with immunoSEQ multiplex PCR; TCRdb holds only in-frame clones, not every one. The sample gives some 2,500,000 clones, about 90% of which show up once; around 0.4% is in the top ten. Sequences were obtained from naive CD4+ T cells from PBMCs. This sample's subset: CD45RA+ positively selected. These receptors were collected from a man aged 18 to 35 in good health. Some clones in this sample may be carry-over from other donors' samples.

The V call is TRBV10-3, the J call TRBJ2-7; 11 positions match TRBD2. The germline V gene encodes CDR1 ENHRY and CDR2 SYGVKD. CDR3 length equals 15 residues. Trimming cost V 6 bases and J 2 bases; bases outside gene matches: 6. The CDR3 DNA reads TGTGCCATCAGACTCTTGGGACTAGCGGCCTACGAGCAGTACTTC. This sequence encodes CAIRLLGLAAYEQYF.

This sequence joins TRBV5-1 and TRBJ1-3, with TRBD1 as a possible D gene (6 bases). CDR1 and CDR2 from the germline V gene are SGHRS and YFSETQ. Trimming stripped 0 bases from V and 4 bases from J, with 11 bases between. The CDR3 runs 15 residues. The CDR3 DNA reads TGCGCCAGCAGCTTGGGGGGGGCGCAGGGAAACACCATATATTTT. This sequence encodes CASSLGGAQGNTIYF.

This chain uses TRBV30 with TRBJ2-2, with 11 nucleotides matching TRBD2. V trimming: 3 bases; J trimming: 2 bases; junction bases outside the gene matches: 2. CDR3 length equals 15 residues. Germline values: CDR1 GTSNPN, CDR2 SVGIG (reference sequence). In nucleotides, the CDR3 is TGTGCCTGGAGGGGACTAGCGGTTAACACCGGGGAGCTGTTTTTT. This codes for CAWRGLAVNTGELFF.

The rearrangement links TRBV12-5 to TRBJ2-5; D might be TRBD1 (5 bases). The germline gives CDR1 LGHNT, CDR2 FRNRAP. The V and J ends lost 1 base and 5 bases respectively, with 14 bases between them. The CDR3 is made up of 15 amino acids. The CDR3 loop is CASGLGRSSGETQYF. The CDR3 bases are TGTGCTAGTGGTTTGGGCAGGTCGTCAGGGGAGACCCAGTACTTC.

Notes on this clone: The same CDR3 also results from other DNA sequences found in this sample. The chain has TRBV6-6 and TRBJ2-1; 11 nucleotides match TRBD2. The germline V gene has CDR1 MNHNY and CDR2 SVGAGI (reference sequence). This CDR3 comprises 16 residues. Trimming took 0 bases from V and 6 from J; bases not matched to a gene: 4. The CDR3 bases are TGTGCCAGCAGTTACTCCGGGCTAGCGGGAGGCAATGAGCAGTTCTTC. Its translation is CASSYSGLAGGNEQFF.

For this clone: Other DNA sequences in the sample encode the same CDR3. This chain uses TRBV7-2 with TRBJ1-5; D is unresolved. CDR1 SGHTA and CDR2 FQGNSA come from the germline V gene. The CDR3 length is 15 residues. V lost 1 base to trimming and J lost 1 base, with 8 bases between them. In DNA form, the CDR3 reads TGTGCCAGCAGCTTAGTAGTGGGGAGCAATCAGCCCCAGCATTTT. Translated: CASSLVVGSNQPQHF.

On this clone itself: Other nucleotide sequences from this sample produce the same CDR3. V is TRBV6-6 and J is TRBJ2-7; D remains ambiguous. The CDR3 loop spans 13 amino acids. Per germline, CDR1 MNHNY and CDR2 SVGAGI (reference sequence). V was clipped by 3 bases and J by 1 base, with 7 bases between them. This CDR3 is CASSYVPSYEQYF. The DNA of the CDR3 is TGTGCCAGCAGTTATGTCCCTTCCTACGAGCAGTACTTC.

The V gene is TRBV29-1, the J gene TRBJ2-1; 11 nucleotides align to TRBD2. The length of the CDR3 is 14 residues. Germline CDR1 SQVTM, CDR2 ANQGSEA. The junction had 6 bases not matched to a gene; V was cut back by 4 bases and J by 7 bases. CDR3: CSVGGLAAFNEQFF. CDR3 nucleotides: TGCAGCGTTGGGGGACTAGCGGCATTTAATGAGCAGTTCTTC.

J is TRBJ2-5 and V is TRBV5-4; D not certain. CDR3 length equals 12 residues. The germline V and J ends were trimmed by 0 bases and 7 bases, with 7 bases remaining between them. CDR1 is SGHNT, CDR2 YYREEE, per germline (reference sequence). In DNA form, the CDR3 reads TGTGCCAGCAGCTTGGATGTCGGGACCCAGTACTTC. Residues: CASSLDVGTQYF.

V gene TRBV28 combines with J gene TRBJ2-5; no definite D call. From germline, CDR1 is MDHEN and CDR2 SYDVKM. The V end lost 7 bases, the J end lost 13 bases, and 19 bases lay between the germline ends. CDR3 length equals 12 residues. The CDR3 DNA reads as TGTGCCAGCACTACCCACCCGCAGACATTGTACTTC. Encoded protein: CASTTHPQTLYF.

The rearrangement links TRBV9 to TRBJ2-3, with 8 bases matching TRBD2. From germline, CDR1 is SGDLS and CDR2 YYNGEE. The V gene end was trimmed by 4 bases and the J gene end by 4 bases; junction bases not matched to a gene: 8. The length of the CDR3 is 15 residues. The chain's CDR3 is CASSRTSSSADTQYF. The CDR3 DNA follows: TGTGCCAGCAGCCGGACTAGCAGCTCTGCAGATACGCAGTATTTT. Variable domain in full (rest from reference TRBV9 and TRBJ2-3): DSGVTQTPKHLITATGQRVTLRCSPRSGDLSVYWYQQSLDQGLQFLIQYYNGEERAKGNILERFSAQQFPDLHSELNLSSLELGDSALYFCASSRTSSSADTQYFGPGTRLTVL.

On this clone itself: The sample holds other DNA sequences that translate to the same CDR3. This chain connects TRBV7-2 to TRBJ2-1, with 9 bases aligning to TRBD2. J lost 2 bases, V lost 1 base, and 3 bases had no gene match. CDR3 length: 16 amino acids. Germline V gene data show CDR1 as SGHTA and CDR2 as FQGNSA. The CDR3 DNA is TGTGCCAGCAGCTTAGGGGCGGGAGGGACCTACAATGAGCAGTTCTTC. Translating gives CASSLGAGGTYNEQFF. Looking up the rest from reference TRBV7-2 and TRBJ2-1 gives the full variable domain: GAGVSQSPSNKVTEKGKDVELRCDPISGHTALYWYRQSLGQGLEFLIYFQGNSAPDKSGLPSDRFSAERTGGSVSTLTIQRTQQEDSAVYLCASSLGAGGTYNEQFFGPGTRLTVL.

J is TRBJ1-1 and V is TRBV2, with TRBD1 as a possible D gene (5 bases). V dropped 7 bases and J dropped 4 bases, with 16 bases sitting between them. Germline V gives CDR1 SNHLY, CDR2 FYNNEI. This CDR3 is built from 14 residues. In DNA, the CDR3 is TGTGCCAGCACTACCGAATCGGGGGGCACTGAAGCTTTCTTT. It specifies CASTTESGGTEAFF.

The chain is built from TRBV15 and TRBJ2-2, with D perhaps TRBD2 (6 bases). Trimming cost V 1 base and J 5 bases, with 8 bases left between them. The CDR3 sequence is 14 residues long. Germline assignment: CDR1 LNHNV and CDR2 YYDKDF (reference sequence). The CDR3 DNA follows: TGTGCCACCAGCAGAGCGGGACTGACCGGGGAGCTGTTTTTT. Translating gives CATSRAGLTGELFF.

This clone was counted once. The chain employs TRBV5-8 and TRBJ2-3, with a possible D match to TRBD1 (6 bases). Trimming pared 2 bases from V and 4 bases from J, leaving 11 bases between. Germline values: CDR1 SGHTS, CDR2 YDEGEE. The CDR3 is 14 residues long. CDR3 protein: CASSFGTSADTQYF. CDR3 nucleotides: TGTGCCAGCAGCTTCGGGACATCCGCAGATACGCAGTATTTT.

Only one count was recorded for this clone. This sequence joins TRBV28 and TRBJ1-2; D may be TRBD1 (5 bases). The germline gives CDR1 MDHEN, CDR2 SYDVKM. V was clipped by 6 bases and J by 1 base, with 15 bases between them. The CDR3 covers 15 residues. The chain's CDR3 is CASSWGRANNYGYTF. The CDR3 DNA reads TGTGCCAGCAGCTGGGGCAGGGCCAATAACTATGGCTACACCTTC.

The V call is TRBV4-2, the J call TRBJ1-1, with D maybe TRBD1 (6 bases). CDR1 is LGHNA and CDR2 is YNFKEQ in the germline V gene. Trimming removed 0 bases from V and 2 bases from J, with 13 bases in between. The CDR3 is 16 residues long. This chain's CDR3 is CASSQEGARGNTEAFF. The DNA for the CDR3 is TGTGCCAGCAGCCAAGAGGGGGCCAGGGGCAACACTGAAGCTTTCTTT.

The J gene is TRBJ2-1, the V gene TRBV2; perhaps D is TRBD1 or TRBD2 (7 bases each). From germline, CDR1 is SNHLY and CDR2 FYNNEI. There are 13 residues in the CDR3. The V gene lost 9 bases and the J gene lost 7 bases, with 16 bases spanning the gap. The CDR3 here is CASILRGGNEQFF. The CDR3 nucleotides are TGTGCCAGTATACTCAGGGGGGGGAATGAGCAGTTCTTC.

This rearrangement joins TRBV7-8 to TRBJ2-7, with TRBD2 matching over 8 bases. The V and J ends lost 1 base and 2 bases, in that order; junction bases with no gene match: 10. This CDR3 spans 17 amino acids. Looked up from germline, CDR1 is SGHVS and CDR2 is FQNEAQ. The CDR3 sequence: CASSLGGAGAETYEQYF. In nucleotides, the CDR3 is TGTGCCAGCAGCTTAGGAGGAGCGGGAGCAGAAACCTACGAGCAGTACTTC.

This chain uses TRBV19 with TRBJ2-1, with TRBD1 matching over 9 bases. The CDR3 is made up of 17 amino acids. The ends lost 7 bases at V and 2 bases at J; junction bases unmatched: 12. The germline CDR1 and CDR2 sequences are LNHDA and SQIVND (reference sequence). The DNA for the CDR3 is TGTGCCAGTACCCTCAACCCGGGACAGGGAACCTACAATGAGCAGTTCTTC. Its translation: CASTLNPGQGTYNEQFF.